This T cell receptor beta chain was sequenced for a study of post-analysis software for immune sequencing data. Prepared libraries of TCR beta cDNA carried unique molecular identifiers. Starting from roughly 1 to 10 million T cells, the study yielded about 490,000 cDNA molecules. A single record per CDR3 protein comes from TCRdb applying MiXCR to the PCR reads. The repertoire holds hundreds of thousands of distinct CDR3 sequences, with just under 30% as singletons. Regarding the study as a whole: When the samples were clustered directly with F measure, those that had been prepared in the same batch showed strong co-clustering. Significantly decreased normalized Chao1 diversity was recorded for multiple sclerosis patients relative to controls. TRBV5-6, TRBV5-1 and TRBV20-1 belonged to a set of about 5 TRBV segments that were more frequent in patients than controls.

The germline gives CDR1 SGHRS, CDR2 YFSETQ. The germline V and J ends were trimmed by 4 bases and 1 base, with 16 bases remaining between them. The CDR3 covers 16 residues. This clonotype was observed a handful of times. Its antigen is unidentified. The receptor was derived from a girl aged 10-17 years with multiple sclerosis. Sequencing was done on a sample of blood. The chain is built from TRBV5-1 and TRBJ2-3; perhaps TRBD2 as D (6 bases). The chain's CDR3 is CASSAEGRAGTDTQYF. CDR3 nucleotides: TGCGCCAGCAGCGCGGAGGGGCGGGCGGGCACAGATACGCAGTATTTT. The entire variable domain, with the rest obtained from reference TRBV5-1 and TRBJ2-3, is as follows: KAGVTQTPRYLIKTRGQQVTLSCSPISGHRSVSWYQQTPGQGLQFLFEYFSETQRNKGNFPGRFSGRQFSNSRSEMNVSTLELGDSALYLCASSAEGRAGTDTQYFGPGTRLTVL.